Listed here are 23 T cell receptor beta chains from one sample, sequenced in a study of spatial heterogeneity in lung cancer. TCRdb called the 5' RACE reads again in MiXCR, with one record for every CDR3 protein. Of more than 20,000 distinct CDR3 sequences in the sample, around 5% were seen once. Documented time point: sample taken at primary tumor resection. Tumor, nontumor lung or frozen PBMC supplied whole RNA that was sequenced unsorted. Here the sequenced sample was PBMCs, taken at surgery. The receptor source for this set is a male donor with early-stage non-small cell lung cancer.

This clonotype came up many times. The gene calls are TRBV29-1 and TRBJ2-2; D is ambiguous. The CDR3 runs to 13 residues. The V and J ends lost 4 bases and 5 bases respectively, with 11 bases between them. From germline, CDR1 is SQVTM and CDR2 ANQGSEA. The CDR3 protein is CSVGMVGTGELFF. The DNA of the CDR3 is TGCAGCGTTGGGATGGTGGGGACCGGGGAGCTGTTTTTT.

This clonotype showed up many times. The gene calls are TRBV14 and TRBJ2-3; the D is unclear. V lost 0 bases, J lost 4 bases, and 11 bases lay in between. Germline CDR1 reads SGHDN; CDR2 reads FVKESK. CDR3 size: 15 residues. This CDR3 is CASSQDNVVADTQYF. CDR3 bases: TGTGCCAGCAGCCAAGATAATGTTGTGGCAGATACGCAGTATTTT.

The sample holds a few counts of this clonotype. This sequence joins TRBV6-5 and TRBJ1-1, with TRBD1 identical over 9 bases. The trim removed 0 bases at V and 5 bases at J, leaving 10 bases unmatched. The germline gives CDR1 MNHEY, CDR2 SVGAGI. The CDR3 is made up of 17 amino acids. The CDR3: CASSYSTYRGLETEAFF. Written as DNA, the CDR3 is TGTGCCAGCAGTTACTCGACCTACAGGGGGCTGGAAACTGAAGCTTTCTTT.

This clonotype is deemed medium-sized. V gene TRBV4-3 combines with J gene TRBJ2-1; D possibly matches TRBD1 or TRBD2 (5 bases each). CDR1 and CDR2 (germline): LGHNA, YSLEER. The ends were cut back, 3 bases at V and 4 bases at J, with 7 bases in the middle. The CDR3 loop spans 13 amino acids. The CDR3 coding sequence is TGCGCCAGCAGCCAGGGGGATTACAATGAGCAGTTCTTC. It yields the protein CASSQGDYNEQFF.

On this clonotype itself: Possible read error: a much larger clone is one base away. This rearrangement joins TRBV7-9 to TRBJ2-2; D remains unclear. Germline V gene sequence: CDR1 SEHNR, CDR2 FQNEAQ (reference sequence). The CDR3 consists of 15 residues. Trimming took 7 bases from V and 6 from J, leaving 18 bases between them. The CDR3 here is CASTTTDSRSGELFF. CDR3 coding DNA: TGTGCCAGCACCACTACAGATTCAAGATCCGGGGAGCTGTTTTTT.

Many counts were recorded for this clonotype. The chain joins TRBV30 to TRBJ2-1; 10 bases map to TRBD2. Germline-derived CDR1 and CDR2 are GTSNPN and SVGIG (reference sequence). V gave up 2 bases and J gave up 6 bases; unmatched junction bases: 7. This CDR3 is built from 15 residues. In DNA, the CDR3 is TGTGCCTGGAGTTATAGCGGGGGGCTCTCCAATGAGCAGTTCTTC. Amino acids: CAWSYSGGLSNEQFF.

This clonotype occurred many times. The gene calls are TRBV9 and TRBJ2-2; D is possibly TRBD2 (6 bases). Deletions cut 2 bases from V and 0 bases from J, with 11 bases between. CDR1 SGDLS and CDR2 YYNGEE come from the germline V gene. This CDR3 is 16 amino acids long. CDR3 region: CASSVISGANTGELFF. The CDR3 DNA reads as TGTGCCAGCAGCGTTATTAGCGGAGCGAACACCGGGGAGCTGTTTTTT.

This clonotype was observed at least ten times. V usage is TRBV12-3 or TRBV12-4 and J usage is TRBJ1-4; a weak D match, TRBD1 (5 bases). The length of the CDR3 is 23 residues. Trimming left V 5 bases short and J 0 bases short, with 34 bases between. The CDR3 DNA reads TGTGCCAGCAGTCCTCGGGGCAAACTTGAGTGGGGGATCAAGCTTGCAACTAATGAAAAACTGTTTTTT. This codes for CASSPRGKLEWGIKLATNEKLFF.

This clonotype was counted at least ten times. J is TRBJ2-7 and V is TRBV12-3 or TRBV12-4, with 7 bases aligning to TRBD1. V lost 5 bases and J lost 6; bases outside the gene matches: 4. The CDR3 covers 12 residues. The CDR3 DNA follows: TGTGCCAGCAGTAGACAGGGACGCGAGCAGTACTTC. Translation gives CASSRQGREQYF.

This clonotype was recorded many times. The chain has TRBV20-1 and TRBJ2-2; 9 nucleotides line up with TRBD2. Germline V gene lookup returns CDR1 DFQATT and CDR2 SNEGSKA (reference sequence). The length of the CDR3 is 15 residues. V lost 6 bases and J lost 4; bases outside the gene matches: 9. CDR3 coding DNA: TGCAGTGCCTACGCACGGCGGGAGGGCACCGGGGAGCTGTTTTTT. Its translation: CSAYARREGTGELFF.

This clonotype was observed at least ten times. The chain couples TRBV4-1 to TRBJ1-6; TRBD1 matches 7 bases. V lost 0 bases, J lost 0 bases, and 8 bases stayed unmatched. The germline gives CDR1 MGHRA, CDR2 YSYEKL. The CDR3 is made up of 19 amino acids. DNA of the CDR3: TGCGCCAGCAGCCAAGATAGGGACAGAAGGGGCTCCTATAATTCACCCCTCCACTTT. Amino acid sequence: CASSQDRDRRGSYNSPLHF.

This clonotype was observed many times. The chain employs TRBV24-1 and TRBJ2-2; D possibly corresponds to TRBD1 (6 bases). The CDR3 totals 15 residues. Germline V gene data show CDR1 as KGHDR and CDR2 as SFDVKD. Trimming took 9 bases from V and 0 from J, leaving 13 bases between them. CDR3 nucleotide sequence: TGTGCCACCGACGCAGACAGGCCGAACACCGGGGAGCTGTTTTTT. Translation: CATDADRPNTGELFF.

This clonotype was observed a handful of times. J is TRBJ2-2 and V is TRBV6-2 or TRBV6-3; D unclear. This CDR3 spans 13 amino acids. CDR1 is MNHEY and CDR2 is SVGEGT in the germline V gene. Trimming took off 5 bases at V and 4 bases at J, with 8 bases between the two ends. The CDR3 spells CASSLSLTGELFF. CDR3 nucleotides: TGTGCCAGCAGTCTGTCACTCACCGGGGAGCTGTTTTTT.

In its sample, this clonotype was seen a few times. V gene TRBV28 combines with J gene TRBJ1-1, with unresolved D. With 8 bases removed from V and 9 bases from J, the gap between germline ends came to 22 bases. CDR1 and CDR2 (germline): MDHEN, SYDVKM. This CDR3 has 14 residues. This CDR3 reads CASSYLDFSLKAFF. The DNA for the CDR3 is TGTGCCAGCTCTTATCTAGACTTCTCTTTGAAAGCTTTCTTT.

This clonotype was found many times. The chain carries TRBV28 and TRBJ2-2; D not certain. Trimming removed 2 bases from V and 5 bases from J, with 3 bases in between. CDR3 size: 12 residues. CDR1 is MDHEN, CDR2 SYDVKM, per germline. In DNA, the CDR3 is TGTGCCAGCAGTTTACTTACCGGGGAGCTGTTTTTT. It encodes CASSLLTGELFF.

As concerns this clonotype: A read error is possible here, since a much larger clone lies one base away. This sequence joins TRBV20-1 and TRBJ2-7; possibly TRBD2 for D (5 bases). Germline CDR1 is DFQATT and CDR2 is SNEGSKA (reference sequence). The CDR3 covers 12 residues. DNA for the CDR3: TGCAGTACTAGAATCCCGAACTACGAGCAGTACTTC. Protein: CSTRIPNYEQYF.

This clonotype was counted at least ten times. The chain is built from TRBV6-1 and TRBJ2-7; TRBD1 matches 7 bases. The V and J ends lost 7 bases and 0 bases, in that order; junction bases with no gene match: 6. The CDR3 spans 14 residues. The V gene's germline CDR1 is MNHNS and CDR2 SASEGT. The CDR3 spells CASTLTGSSYEQYF. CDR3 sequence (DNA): TGTGCCAGCACCCTGACAGGGTCCTCCTACGAGCAGTACTTC.

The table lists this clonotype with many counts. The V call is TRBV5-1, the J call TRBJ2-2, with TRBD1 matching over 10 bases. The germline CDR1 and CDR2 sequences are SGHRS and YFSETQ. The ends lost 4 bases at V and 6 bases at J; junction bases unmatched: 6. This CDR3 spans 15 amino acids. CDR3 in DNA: TGCGCCAGCAGCGTGAGACAGGGGGCTGCCGGGGAGCTGTTTTTT. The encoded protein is CASSVRQGAAGELFF.

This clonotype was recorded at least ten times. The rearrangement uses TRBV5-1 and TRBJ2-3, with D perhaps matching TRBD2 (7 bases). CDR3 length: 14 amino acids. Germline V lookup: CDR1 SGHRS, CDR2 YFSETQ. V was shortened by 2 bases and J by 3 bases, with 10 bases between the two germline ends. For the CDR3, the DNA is TGCGCCAGCAGCTTCGGGGGGCCGACAGATACGCAGTATTTT. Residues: CASSFGGPTDTQYF.

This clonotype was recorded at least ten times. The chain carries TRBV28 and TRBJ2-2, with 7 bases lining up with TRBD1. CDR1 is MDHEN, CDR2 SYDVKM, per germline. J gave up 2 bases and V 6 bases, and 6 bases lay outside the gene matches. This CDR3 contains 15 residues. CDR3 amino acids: CASSITGANTGELFF. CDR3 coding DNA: TGTGCCAGCAGCATAACAGGGGCCAACACCGGGGAGCTGTTTTTT.

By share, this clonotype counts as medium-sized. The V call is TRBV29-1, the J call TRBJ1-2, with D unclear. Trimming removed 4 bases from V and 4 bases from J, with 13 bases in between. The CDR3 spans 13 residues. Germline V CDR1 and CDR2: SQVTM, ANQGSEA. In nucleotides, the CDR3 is TGCAGCGTTGGTAGTGTCGGTTTCTATGGCTACACCTTC. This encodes CSVGSVGFYGYTF.

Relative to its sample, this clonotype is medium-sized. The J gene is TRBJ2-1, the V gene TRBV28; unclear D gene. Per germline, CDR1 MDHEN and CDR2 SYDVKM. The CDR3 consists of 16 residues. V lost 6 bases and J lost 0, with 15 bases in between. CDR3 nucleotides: TGTGCCAGCAGCCATTACCCGGATAGCTCCTACAATGAGCAGTTCTTC. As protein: CASSHYPDSSYNEQFF. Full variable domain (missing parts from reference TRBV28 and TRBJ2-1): DVKVTQSSRYLVKRTGEKVFLECVQDMDHENMFWYRQDPGLGLRLIYFSYDVKMKEKGDIPEGYSVSREKKERFSLILESASTNQTSMYLCASSHYPDSSYNEQFFGPGTRLTVL.

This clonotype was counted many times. The CDR3 region has the DNA TGTGCCAGCAGCCAAATAGCAGATACGCAGTATTTT. Amino acid sequence: CASSQIADTQYF. V gene TRBV3-1 combines with J gene TRBJ2-3; D uncertain. V lost 2 bases and J lost 4, with 4 bases in between. Germline CDR1 and CDR2: LGHDT and YNNKEL (reference sequence). The CDR3 has 12 amino acids.